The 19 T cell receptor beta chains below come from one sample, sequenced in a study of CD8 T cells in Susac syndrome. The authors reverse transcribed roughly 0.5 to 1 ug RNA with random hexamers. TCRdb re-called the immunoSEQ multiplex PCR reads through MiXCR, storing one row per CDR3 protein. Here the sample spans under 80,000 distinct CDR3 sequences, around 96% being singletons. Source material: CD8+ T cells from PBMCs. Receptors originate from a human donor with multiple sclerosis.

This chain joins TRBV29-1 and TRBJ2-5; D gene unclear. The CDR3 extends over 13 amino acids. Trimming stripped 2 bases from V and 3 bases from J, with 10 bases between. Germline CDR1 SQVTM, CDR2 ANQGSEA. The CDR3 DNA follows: TGCAGCGTTGAACATCGGGTTGAAGAGACCCAGTACTTC. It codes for CSVEHRVEETQYF.

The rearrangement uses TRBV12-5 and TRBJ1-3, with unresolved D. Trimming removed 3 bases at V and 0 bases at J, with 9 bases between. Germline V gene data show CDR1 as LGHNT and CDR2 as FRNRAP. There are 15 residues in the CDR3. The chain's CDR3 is CASGFLANSGNTIYF. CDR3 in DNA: TGTGCTAGTGGTTTCCTCGCCAACTCTGGAAACACCATATATTTT. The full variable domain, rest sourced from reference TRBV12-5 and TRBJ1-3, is DARVTQTPRHKVTEMGQEVTMRCQPILGHNTVFWYRQTMMQGLELLAYFRNRAPLDDSGMPKDRFSAEMPDATLATLKIQPSEPRDSAVYFCASGFLANSGNTIYFGEGSWLTVV.

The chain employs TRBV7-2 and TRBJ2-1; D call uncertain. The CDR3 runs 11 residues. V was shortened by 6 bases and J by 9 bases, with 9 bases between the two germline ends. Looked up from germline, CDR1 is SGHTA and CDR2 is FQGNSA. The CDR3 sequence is CASSDWGEQFF. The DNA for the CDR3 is TGTGCCAGCAGTGATTGGGGTGAGCAGTTCTTC.

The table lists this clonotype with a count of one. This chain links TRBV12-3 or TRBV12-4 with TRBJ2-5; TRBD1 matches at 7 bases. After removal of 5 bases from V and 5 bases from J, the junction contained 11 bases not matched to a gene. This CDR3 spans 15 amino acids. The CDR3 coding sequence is TGTGCCAGCAGTACTCGGGACAGTCTGAAGGAGACCCAGTACTTC. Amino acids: CASSTRDSLKETQYF.

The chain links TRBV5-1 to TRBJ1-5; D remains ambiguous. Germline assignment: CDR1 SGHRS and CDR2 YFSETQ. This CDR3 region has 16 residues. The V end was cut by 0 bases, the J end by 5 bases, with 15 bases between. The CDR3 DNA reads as TGCGCCAGCAGCTTGGTTCCTCGGGGTAACCATCAGCCCCAGCATTTT. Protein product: CASSLVPRGNHQPQHF.

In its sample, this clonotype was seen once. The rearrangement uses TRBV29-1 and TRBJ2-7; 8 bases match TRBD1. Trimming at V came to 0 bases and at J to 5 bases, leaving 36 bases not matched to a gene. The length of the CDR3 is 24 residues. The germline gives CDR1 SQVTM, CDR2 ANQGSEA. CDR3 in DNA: TGCAGCGTTGAAGACGTCCCAGGGGGCCACGCGCTTGCCGGATGGACACAGTCACTACACGAGCAGTACTTC. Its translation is CSVEDVPGGHALAGWTQSLHEQYF.

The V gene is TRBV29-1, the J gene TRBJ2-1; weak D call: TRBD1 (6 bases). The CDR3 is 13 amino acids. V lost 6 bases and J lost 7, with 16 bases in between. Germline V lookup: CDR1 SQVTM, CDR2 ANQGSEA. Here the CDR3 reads CSVHREVGNEQFF. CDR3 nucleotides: TGCAGCGTCCACAGGGAAGTAGGGAATGAGCAGTTCTTC.

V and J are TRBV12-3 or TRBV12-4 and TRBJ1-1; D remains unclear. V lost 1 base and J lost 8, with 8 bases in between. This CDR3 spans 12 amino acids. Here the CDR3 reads CASSLVSREAFF. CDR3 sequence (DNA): TGTGCCAGCAGTTTAGTATCCAGGGAAGCTTTCTTT.

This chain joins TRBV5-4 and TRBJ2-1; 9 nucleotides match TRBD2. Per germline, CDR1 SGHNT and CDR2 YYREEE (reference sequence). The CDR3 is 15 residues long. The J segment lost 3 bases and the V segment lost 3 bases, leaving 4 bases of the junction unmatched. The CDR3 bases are TGTGCCAGCAGCTCCTTAGCGGGAGTCTACAATGAGCAGTTCTTC. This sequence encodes CASSSLAGVYNEQFF.

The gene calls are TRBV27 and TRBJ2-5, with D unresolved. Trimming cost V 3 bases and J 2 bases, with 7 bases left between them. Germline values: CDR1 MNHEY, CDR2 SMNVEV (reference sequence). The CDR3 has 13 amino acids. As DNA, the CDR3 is TGTGCCAGCAGTTTTGTCCCTCAAGAGACCCAGTACTTC. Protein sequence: CASSFVPQETQYF.

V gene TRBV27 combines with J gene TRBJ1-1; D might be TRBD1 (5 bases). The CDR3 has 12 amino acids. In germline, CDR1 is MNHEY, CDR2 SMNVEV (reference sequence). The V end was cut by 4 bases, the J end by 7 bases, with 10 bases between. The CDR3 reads CASSSQGSEAFF. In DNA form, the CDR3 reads TGTGCCAGCAGTTCCCAGGGCAGTGAAGCTTTCTTT.

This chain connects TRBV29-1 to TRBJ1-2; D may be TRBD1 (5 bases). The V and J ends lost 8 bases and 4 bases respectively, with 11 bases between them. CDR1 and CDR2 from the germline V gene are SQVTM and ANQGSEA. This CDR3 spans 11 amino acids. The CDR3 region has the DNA TGCAGCCTAAGGACAAGCTATGGCTACACCTTC. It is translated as CSLRTSYGYTF.

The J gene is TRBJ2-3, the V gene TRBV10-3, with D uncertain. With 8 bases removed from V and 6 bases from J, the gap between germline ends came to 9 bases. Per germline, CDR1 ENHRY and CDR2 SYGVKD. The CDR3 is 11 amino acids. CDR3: CAIVERDTQYF. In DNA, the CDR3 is TGTGCCATCGTGGAGAGGGATACGCAGTATTTT.

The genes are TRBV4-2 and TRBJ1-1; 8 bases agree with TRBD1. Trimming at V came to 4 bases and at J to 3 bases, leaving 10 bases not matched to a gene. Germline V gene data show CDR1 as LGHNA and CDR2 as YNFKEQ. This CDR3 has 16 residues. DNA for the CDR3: TGTGCCAGCAGCCTATTTTTAGGGACAGGACACACTGAAGCTTTCTTT. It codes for CASSLFLGTGHTEAFF.

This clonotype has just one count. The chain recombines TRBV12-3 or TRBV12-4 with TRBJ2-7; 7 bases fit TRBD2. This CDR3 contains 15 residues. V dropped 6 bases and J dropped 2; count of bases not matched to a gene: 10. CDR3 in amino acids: CASSPVASGTYEQYF. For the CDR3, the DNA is TGTGCCAGCAGCCCTGTGGCTAGCGGTACCTACGAGCAGTACTTC.

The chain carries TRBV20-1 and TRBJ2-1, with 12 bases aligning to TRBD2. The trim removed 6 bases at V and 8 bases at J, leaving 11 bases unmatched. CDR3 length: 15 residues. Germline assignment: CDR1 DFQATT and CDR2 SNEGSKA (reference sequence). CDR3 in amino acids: CSAPAPGLAGHEQFF. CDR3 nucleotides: TGCAGTGCGCCAGCCCCCGGACTAGCGGGGCATGAGCAGTTCTTC.

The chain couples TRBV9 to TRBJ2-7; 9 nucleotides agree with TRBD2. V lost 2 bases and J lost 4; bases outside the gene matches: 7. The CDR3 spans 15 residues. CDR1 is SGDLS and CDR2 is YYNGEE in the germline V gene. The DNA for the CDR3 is TGTGCCAGCAGCGTCACTAGCGGGCCTACTTACGAGCAGTACTTC. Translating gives CASSVTSGPTYEQYF.

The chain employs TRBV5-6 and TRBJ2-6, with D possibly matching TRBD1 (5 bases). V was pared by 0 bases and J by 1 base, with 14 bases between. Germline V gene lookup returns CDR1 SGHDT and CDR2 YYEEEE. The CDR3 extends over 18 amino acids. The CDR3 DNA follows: TGTGCCAGCAGCTTGGTGCGACAGATACTATCTGGGGCCAACGTCCTGACTTTC. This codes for CASSLVRQILSGANVLTF.

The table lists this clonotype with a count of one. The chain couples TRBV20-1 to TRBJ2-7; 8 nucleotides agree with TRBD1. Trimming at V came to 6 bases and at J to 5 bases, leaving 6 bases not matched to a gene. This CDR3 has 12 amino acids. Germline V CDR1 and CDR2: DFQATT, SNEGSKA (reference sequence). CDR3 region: CSATGGLNEQYF. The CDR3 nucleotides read TGCAGTGCCACAGGGGGGTTAAACGAGCAGTACTTC.